This entry features one T cell receptor beta chain sequence. Its matching antigen is unknown. This record belongs to a study of OX40 agonist ivuxolimab in advanced cancers. Across the study: Ivuxolimab, which is an agonistic anti-OX40 (CD134) antibody, was administered to the patients. Patients got intravenous ivuxolimab at 0.01 to 10 mg/kg every 2 weeks. Study-wide points: Antigen targets of the expanded peripheral T cells went undetermined. Relatively little clonal expansion, among the lowest observed, appeared in partial responders at 0.1-3.0 mg/kg.

This CDR3 comprises 13 residues. V lost 5 bases and J 7 bases, leaving 12 bases between the germline ends. Looked up from germline, CDR1 is LNHDA and CDR2 is SQIVND (reference sequence). TCRdb keeps only in-frame clones here, not all; method: immunoSEQ multiplex PCR. The data contain 21,000 or so clones, about four fifths of them seen just once; the ten biggest clones take up about 31%. The sequence came from an adult with an advanced solid tumor such as melanoma, head and neck, liver or kidney cancer. Source: CD4+ or CD8+ T cells sorted from blood, taken in a trial of the OX40 agonist ivuxolimab. This chain links TRBV19 with TRBJ2-1; D call uncertain. CDR3 DNA: TGTGCCAGTAGTCAGGACGAATGGAATGAGCAGTTCTTC. Translating it yields CASSQDEWNEQFF.